What follows describes a single T cell receptor beta chain. The data are from a study of glioma-infiltrating T cells. Using RNA template, CDR3s of TCR alpha and beta were amplified with iRepertoire arm-PCR. MiXCR, applied by TCRdb to the multiplex PCR reads, yields one record per CDR3 protein. The data hold around 120,000 distinct CDR3 sequences, with under 30% observed a single time. The CDR3 loop spans 14 amino acids. V was clipped by 6 bases and J by 10 bases; unmatched bases: 7. The germline gives CDR1 MNHNS, CDR2 SASEGT. The chain joins TRBV6-1 to TRBJ1-4, with 11 bases identical to TRBD1. Sequenced material: glioma tissue, nonneoplastic brain tissue, or PBMCs (not recorded which). The receptor was derived from a human donor with low-grade glioma or glioblastoma, undergoing nonglioma brain surgery, or in good health (not recorded which). This CDR3 reads CASRTEGTGGKLFF. CDR3 sequence (DNA): TGTGCCAGCAGAACTGAGGGGACAGGGGGAAAACTGTTTTTT.